This T cell receptor beta chain was recorded in a study of blood T cells in healthy people across ages. Turning to the study itself: Template switching retrieved approximately one barcoded beta molecule for each two T cells.

Per germline, CDR1 DFQATT and CDR2 SNEGSKA (reference sequence). The CDR3 length is 15 residues. The J segment lost 4 bases and the V segment lost 4 bases, leaving 10 bases of the junction unmatched. Combining a sample-barcoded 5' primer with a J-beta primer mix, a second PCR ran for about 7 to 11 cycles. TCRdb redid the calling of the 5' RACE reads with MiXCR, one entry per CDR3 protein. This table has more than 750,000 distinct CDR3 sequences, about 27% appearing once. This clonotype was picked up many times. The same data also contributed to another study, on T cells of mothers and their children. As that study records: Donation came from a few healthy Caucasian mothers together with their six children.

V is TRBV20-1 and J is TRBJ1-2; 9 positions agree with TRBD1. This TCR came from a woman in her thirties or forties in good health. The sequencing sample was made of blood. CDR3 DNA: TGCAGTGCTACGCGGACAGGGGAATCCCTCTATGGCTACACCTTC. Protein: CSATRTGESLYGYTF.